The next 10 T cell receptor beta chains were all read from a single sample in a study of T cell responses to AZD1222 COVID-19 vaccine. The method was immunoSEQ multiplex PCR; TCRdb's version includes in-frame clones alone and lacks a portion of them. The data show approximately 70,000 clones, with approximately 80% seen just once and more than 13% held by the top ten. Sequenced here: peripheral blood, sampled 28 days after the second AZD1222 dose. The receptor set was obtained from an adult who received the AZD1222 COVID-19 vaccine.

The V gene is TRBV7-8, the J gene TRBJ2-7, with 8 bases lining up with TRBD1. V shed 1 base, J shed 6 bases, and the junction held 5 bases outside the gene matches. Germline assignment: CDR1 SGHVS and CDR2 FQNEAQ. CDR3 size: 14 residues. This CDR3 is CASSLGTGNREQYF. The CDR3 DNA follows: TGTGCCAGCAGCTTAGGGACAGGGAATCGCGAGCAGTACTTC.

The sample holds one count of this clone. This chain connects TRBV6-5 to TRBJ1-5; D call uncertain. The germline V and J ends were trimmed by 4 bases and 4 bases, with 8 bases remaining between them. Germline CDR1 and CDR2: MNHEY and SVGAGI. This CDR3 is built from 13 residues. CDR3 region: CASSFGPNQPQHF. For the CDR3, the DNA is TGTGCCAGCAGTTTCGGTCCAAATCAGCCCCAGCATTTT.

This clone was detected once. This chain links TRBV6-4 with TRBJ2-2; 11 nucleotides agree with TRBD2. This CDR3 comprises 16 residues. CDR1 is MRHNA, CDR2 SNTAGT, per germline. V lost 0 bases and J lost 6; bases outside the gene matches: 3. CDR3 in DNA: TGTGCCAGCAGTGACTCGACTAGCGGGGCCTCCGGGGAGCTGTTTTTT. Its translation is CASSDSTSGASGELFF.

Points on this clone: At one end, the junction sequence differs from germline, possibly due to a read error. The chain recombines TRBV12-3 or TRBV12-4 with TRBJ2-7, with D tentatively TRBD2 (5 bases). The length of the CDR3 is 8 residues. CDR3 sequence (DNA): TGTGCCAGCAGTTTCGGACTCTTC. Translation gives CASSFGLF.

CDR3 region: CASGGTGGNQPQHF. DNA of the CDR3: TGTGCCAGCGGGGGAACAGGGGGCAATCAGCCCCAGCATTTT. The chain is built from TRBV7-8 and TRBJ1-5; 7 bases match TRBD1. V gave up 8 bases and J gave up 2 bases; unmatched junction bases: 6. From germline, CDR1 is SGHVS and CDR2 FQNEAQ. This CDR3 is 14 amino acids long.

The V gene is TRBV15, the J gene TRBJ1-5, with 8 positions matching TRBD1. V lost 1 base, J lost 2 bases, and 7 bases stayed unmatched. The CDR3 is made up of 17 amino acids. The germline gives CDR1 LNHNV, CDR2 YYDKDF (reference sequence). The CDR3 sequence: CATSRGRTGGGNQPQHF. Here the CDR3 DNA reads TGTGCCACCAGCAGAGGCAGAACAGGGGGAGGCAATCAGCCCCAGCATTTT.

The V gene is TRBV19, the J gene TRBJ1-5; 11 bases are a match to TRBD1. With V trimmed by 6 bases and J by 4 bases, 11 bases remained unmatched. CDR3 length equals 17 residues. Germline V gives CDR1 LNHDA, CDR2 SQIVND (reference sequence). The CDR3 here is CASSITRGTGGNQPQHF. CDR3 DNA: TGTGCCAGTAGCATAACTAGAGGGACAGGGGGTAATCAGCCCCAGCATTTT.

The chain employs TRBV19 and TRBJ1-2; D may be TRBD1 (5 bases). In germline, CDR1 is LNHDA, CDR2 SQIVND (reference sequence). The CDR3 is made up of 13 amino acids. V was trimmed by 6 bases and J by 2 bases, leaving 10 bases between them. DNA for the CDR3: TGTGCCAGTAGCCGGGGCTGGAACTATGGCTACACCTTC. It is translated as CASSRGWNYGYTF.

This rearrangement joins TRBV11-2 to TRBJ1-6; tentatively, D is TRBD1 (6 bases). The CDR3 consists of 14 residues. Germline loops: CDR1 SGHAT, CDR2 FQNNGV. Trimming removed 3 bases at V and 10 bases at J, with 13 bases between. CDR3 sequence reads: CASSFTRGESPLHF. The CDR3 DNA sequence: TGTGCCAGCAGCTTCACCAGGGGAGAATCACCCCTCCACTTT.

This chain links TRBV7-6 with TRBJ1-1, with D possibly TRBD1 on 5 matching bases. This CDR3 is built from 19 residues. Germline-derived CDR1 and CDR2 are SGHVS and FNYEAQ. V lost 5 bases and J 3 bases, leaving 28 bases between the germline ends. The CDR3 loop reads CASSPRPGITGAGDTEAFF. The CDR3, as DNA: TGTGCCAGCAGCCCTCGTCCAGGGATTACGGGAGCGGGAGACACTGAAGCTTTCTTT.